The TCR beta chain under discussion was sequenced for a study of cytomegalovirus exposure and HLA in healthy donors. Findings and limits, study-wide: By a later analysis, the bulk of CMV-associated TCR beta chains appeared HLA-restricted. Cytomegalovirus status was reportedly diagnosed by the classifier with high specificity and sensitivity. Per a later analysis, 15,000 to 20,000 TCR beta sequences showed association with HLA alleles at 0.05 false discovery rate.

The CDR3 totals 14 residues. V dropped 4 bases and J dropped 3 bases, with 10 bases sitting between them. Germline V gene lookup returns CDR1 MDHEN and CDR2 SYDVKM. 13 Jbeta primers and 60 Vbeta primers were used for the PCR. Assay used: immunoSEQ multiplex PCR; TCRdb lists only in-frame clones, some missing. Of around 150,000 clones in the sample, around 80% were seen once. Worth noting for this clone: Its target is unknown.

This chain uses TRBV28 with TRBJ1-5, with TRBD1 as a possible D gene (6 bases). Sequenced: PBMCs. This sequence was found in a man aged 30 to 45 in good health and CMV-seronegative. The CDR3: CASSSGQFNQPQHF. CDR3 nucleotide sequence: TGTGCCAGCAGTTCAGGACAGTTCAATCAGCCCCAGCATTTT.